The clone carrying this TCR beta chain was recorded many times. Its antigen remains unidentified. This specimen comes from a study of T-cell memory formation after mild COVID-19. Looking at the study overall: The study found TCR clusters largely donor specific. The study, taken as a whole, reports: Clones that shrank (day 15 to 85) were balanced CD4/CD8, whereas later expanders leaned CD4+. Contracting CD8+ clones were enriched in EMRA, CD4+ mainly in CM and EM. Memory from before infection featured some responding clones, which suggests cross-reactive memory joined.

TCRdb passed the 5' RACE reads through MiXCR, listing each CDR3 protein once. The data hold fewer than 400,000 distinct CDR3 sequences, with 10% to 15% observed a single time. The CDR3 extends over 14 amino acids. Germline CDR1 reads MNHEY; CDR2 reads SVGAGI. Trimming took 6 bases from V and 6 from J; bases not matched to a gene: 4. The sample comprised PBMCs or a T cell subset sorted from them (not recorded which). The sequence came from a man younger than 35 who had mild COVID-19 (a few samples of this study predate the infection). Cell type and time point are not known. The J gene is TRBJ2-2, the V gene TRBV6-5; 10 bases fit TRBD2. Written as DNA, the CDR3 is TGTGCCAGCAGATCCAGCGGGGGGGCCGGGGAGCTGTTTTTT. This encodes CASRSSGGAGELFF.